These 9 T cell receptor beta chains share one sample of origin, sequenced in a study of technical replicates of blood from a few donors. This table comes from immunoSEQ multiplex PCR, and its TCRdb copy is limited to in-frame clones, with some not included. The profile shows tens of thousands of clones, nearly 97% of them singletons. Sequencing used T cells isolated from PBMCs. The receptor set was obtained from a human donor in good health.

The chain uses TRBV21-1 and TRBJ1-3; the D call TRBD1 from the table was never checked on the DNA. TRBV21-1 is listed as a pseudogene. This CDR3 spans 16 amino acids. CDR3 bases: TGTGCCAGCAGCAGCCTGACAAGATTCTCTGGAAACACCATATATTTT. Translation gives CASSSLTRFSGNTIYF.

This chain links TRBV4-3 with TRBJ2-1; 14 bases are shared with TRBD2. The CDR3 runs 16 residues. Trimming took 0 bases from V and 6 from J; bases not matched to a gene: 1. Germline CDR1 reads LGHNA; CDR2 reads YSLEER. The CDR3 region is CASSQETSGRGNEQFF. As DNA, the CDR3 is TGCGCCAGCAGCCAAGAGACTAGCGGGAGGGGCAATGAGCAGTTCTTC.

The V and J genes are TRBV28 and TRBJ1-4; D is undetermined. Germline V gene data show CDR1 as MDHEN and CDR2 as SYDVKM. The CDR3 runs 14 residues. With 4 bases removed from V and 0 bases from J, the gap between germline ends came to 6 bases. In DNA, the CDR3 is TGTGCCAGCAGTTATACTGCAACTAATGAAAAACTGTTTTTT. Translated: CASSYTATNEKLFF.

The CDR3 bases are TGTGCCAGCTCAAGCGGGGACTCCTACGAGCAGTACTTC. This gives the protein CASSSGDSYEQYF. V usage is TRBV18 and J usage is TRBJ2-7, with 7 bases aligning to TRBD2. The CDR3 loop spans 13 amino acids. CDR1 and CDR2 from the germline V gene are KGHSH and LQKENI. With V trimmed by 5 bases and J by 0 bases, 1 base remained unmatched.

The chain carries TRBV9 and TRBJ2-7; 11 bases map to TRBD2. This CDR3 is built from 14 residues. In germline, CDR1 is SGDLS, CDR2 YYNGEE. Trimming cost V 5 bases and J 1 base; bases outside gene matches: 2. The CDR3 DNA reads TGTGCCAGCAGTTTAGCGGGAGGGTCCTACGAGCAGTACTTC. Its translation is CASSLAGGSYEQYF.

The chain links TRBV28 to TRBJ1-2, with 7 bases identical to TRBD1. From germline, CDR1 is MDHEN and CDR2 SYDVKM. The CDR3 spans 13 residues. V was pared by 4 bases and J by 4 bases, with 3 bases of the junction left unmatched. The CDR3 DNA follows: TGTGCCAGCAGTTCGGGACAGCCCTATGGCTACACCTTC. Its protein is CASSSGQPYGYTF.

The chain links TRBV30 to TRBJ2-5, with D tentatively TRBD2 (6 bases). V gave up 0 bases and J gave up 4 bases, with 15 bases separating them. The CDR3 runs to 15 residues. The V gene's germline CDR1 is GTSNPN and CDR2 SVGIG (reference sequence). The CDR3 is CAWSVLRSRGETQYF. CDR3 coding DNA: TGTGCCTGGAGTGTACTTCGATCGCGGGGAGAGACCCAGTACTTC.

The V gene is TRBV5-1, the J gene TRBJ2-3; 9 bases are shared with TRBD1. V was clipped by 0 bases and J by 3 bases; unmatched bases: 8. From germline, CDR1 is SGHRS and CDR2 YFSETQ. This CDR3 comprises 17 residues. CDR3 coding DNA: TGCGCCAGCAGCTTGGAAGGGTACAGGGGGCGGACAGATACGCAGTATTTT. It yields the protein CASSLEGYRGRTDTQYF.

The chain combines TRBV6-5 with TRBJ1-2; TRBD1 matches at 7 bases. V trimming: 5 bases; J trimming: 0 bases; junction bases outside the gene matches: 3. Germline V gives CDR1 MNHEY, CDR2 SVGAGI. The CDR3 totals 14 residues. The CDR3 DNA is TGTGCCAGCAGTCTCGGGACAGCTAACTATGGCTACACCTTC. Residues: CASSLGTANYGYTF.